The clone carrying this T cell receptor beta chain turned up a few times. What it binds is not known. Trimming pared 6 bases from V and 0 bases from J, leaving 12 bases between. CDR1 is DFQATT, CDR2 SNEGSKA, per germline (reference sequence). The CDR3 length is 15 residues. The sample belongs to a study of response to subunit inactivated influenza vaccine. Study-wide results and caveats: T cells newly recruited by each seasonal influenza vaccination are few, the authors suggested.

Each CDR3 protein is one row after TCRdb ran MiXCR on the RT-PCR reads. The sample includes around 530,000 distinct CDR3 sequences, approximately 16% of them seen just once. The sample was CD4+ T cells sorted from PBMCs, taken less than 30 months after vaccination. The chain has TRBV20-1 and TRBJ1-6; D unclear. This receptor was obtained from a man between 50 and 69 years old who received an inactivated influenza vaccine. The DNA for the CDR3 is TGCAGTGCCGGCAAACGCGTCTCCTATAATTCACCCCTCCACTTT. Its protein product is CSAGKRVSYNSPLHF.